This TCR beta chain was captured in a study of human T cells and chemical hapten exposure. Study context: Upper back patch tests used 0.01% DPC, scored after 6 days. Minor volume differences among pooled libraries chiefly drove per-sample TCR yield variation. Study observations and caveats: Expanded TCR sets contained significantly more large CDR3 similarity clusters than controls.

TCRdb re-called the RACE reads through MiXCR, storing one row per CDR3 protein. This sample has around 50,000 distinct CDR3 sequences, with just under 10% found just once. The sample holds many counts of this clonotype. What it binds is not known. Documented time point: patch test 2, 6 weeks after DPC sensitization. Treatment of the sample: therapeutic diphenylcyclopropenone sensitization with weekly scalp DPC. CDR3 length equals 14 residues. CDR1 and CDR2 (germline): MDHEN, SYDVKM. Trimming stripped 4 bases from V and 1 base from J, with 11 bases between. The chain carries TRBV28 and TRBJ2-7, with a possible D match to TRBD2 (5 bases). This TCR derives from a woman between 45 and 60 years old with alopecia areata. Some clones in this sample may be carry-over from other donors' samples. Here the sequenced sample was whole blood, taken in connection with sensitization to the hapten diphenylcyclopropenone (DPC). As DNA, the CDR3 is TGTGCCAGCAGTTCCCCGACGGGGTCCTACGAGCAGTACTTC. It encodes CASSSPTGSYEQYF.